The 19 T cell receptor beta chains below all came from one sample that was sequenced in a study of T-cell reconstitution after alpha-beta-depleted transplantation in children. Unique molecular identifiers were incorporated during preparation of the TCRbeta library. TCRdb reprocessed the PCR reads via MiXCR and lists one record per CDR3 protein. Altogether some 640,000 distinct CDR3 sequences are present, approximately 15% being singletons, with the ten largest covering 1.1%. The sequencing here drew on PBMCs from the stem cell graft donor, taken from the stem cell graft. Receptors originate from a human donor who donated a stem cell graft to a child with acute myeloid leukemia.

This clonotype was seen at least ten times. The CDR3 sequence is CSANDNGWTQYF. CDR3 nucleotide sequence: TGCAGTGCAAACGACAACGGATGGACCCAGTACTTC. The J gene is TRBJ2-5, the V gene TRBV20-1; no clear D gene. Trimming removed 6 bases from V and 7 bases from J, with 15 bases in between. Germline values: CDR1 DFQATT, CDR2 SNEGSKA (reference sequence). The CDR3 sequence is 12 residues long.

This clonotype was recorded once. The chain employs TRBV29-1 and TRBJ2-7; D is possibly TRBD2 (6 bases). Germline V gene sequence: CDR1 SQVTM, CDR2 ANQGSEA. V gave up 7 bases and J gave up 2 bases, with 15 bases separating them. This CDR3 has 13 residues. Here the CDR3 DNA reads TGCAGCGCCTCCGGGACTGCAACCTACGAGCAGTACTTC. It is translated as CSASGTATYEQYF.

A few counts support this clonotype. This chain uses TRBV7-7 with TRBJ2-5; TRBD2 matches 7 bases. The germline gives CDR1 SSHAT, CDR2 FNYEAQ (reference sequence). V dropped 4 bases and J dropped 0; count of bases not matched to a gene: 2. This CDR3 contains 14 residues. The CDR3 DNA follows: TGTGCCAGCAGCTCGGGGGGAAACCAAGAGACCCAGTACTTC. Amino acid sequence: CASSSGGNQETQYF. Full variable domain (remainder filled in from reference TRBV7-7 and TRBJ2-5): GAGVSQSPRYKVTKRGQDVTLRCDPISSHATLYWYQQALGQGPEFLTYFNYEAQPDKSGLPSDRFSAERPEGSISTLTIQRTEQRDSAMYRCASSSGGNQETQYFGPGTRLLVL.

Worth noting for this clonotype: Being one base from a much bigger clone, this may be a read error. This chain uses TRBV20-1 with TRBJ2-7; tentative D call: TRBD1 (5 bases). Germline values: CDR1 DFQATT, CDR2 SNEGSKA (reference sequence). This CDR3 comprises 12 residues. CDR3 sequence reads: CSADDSSYQQYF. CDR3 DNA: TGCAGTGCCGACGACAGCTCCTACCAGCAGTACTTC.

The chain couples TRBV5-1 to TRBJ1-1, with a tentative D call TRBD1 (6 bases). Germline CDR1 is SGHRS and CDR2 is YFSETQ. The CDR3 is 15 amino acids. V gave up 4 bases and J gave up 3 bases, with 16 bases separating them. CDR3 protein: CASSIKQGRDTEAFF. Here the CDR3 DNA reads TGCGCCAGCAGCATCAAACAGGGTAGAGACACTGAAGCTTTCTTT.

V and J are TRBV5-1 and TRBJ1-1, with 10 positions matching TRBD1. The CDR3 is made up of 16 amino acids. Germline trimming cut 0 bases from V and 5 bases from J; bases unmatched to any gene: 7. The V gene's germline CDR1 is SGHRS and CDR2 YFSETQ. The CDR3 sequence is CASSLAGTGDDTEAFF. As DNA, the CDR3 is TGCGCCAGCAGCTTGGCCGGGACAGGGGATGATACTGAAGCTTTCTTT.

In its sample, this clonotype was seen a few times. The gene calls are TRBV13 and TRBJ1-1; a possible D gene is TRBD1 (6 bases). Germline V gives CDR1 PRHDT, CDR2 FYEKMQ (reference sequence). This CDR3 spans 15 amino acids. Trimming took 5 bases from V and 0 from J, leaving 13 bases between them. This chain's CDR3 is CASSRPGALNTEAFF. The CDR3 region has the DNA TGTGCCAGCAGCCGTCCAGGGGCCTTGAACACTGAAGCTTTCTTT.

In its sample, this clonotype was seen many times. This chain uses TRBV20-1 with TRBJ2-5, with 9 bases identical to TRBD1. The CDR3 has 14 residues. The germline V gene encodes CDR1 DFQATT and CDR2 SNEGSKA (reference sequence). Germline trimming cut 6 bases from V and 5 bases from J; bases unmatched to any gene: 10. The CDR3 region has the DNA TGCAGTGCGGTCGCGGACAGGGGTCATGAGACCCAGTACTTC. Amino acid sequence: CSAVADRGHETQYF.

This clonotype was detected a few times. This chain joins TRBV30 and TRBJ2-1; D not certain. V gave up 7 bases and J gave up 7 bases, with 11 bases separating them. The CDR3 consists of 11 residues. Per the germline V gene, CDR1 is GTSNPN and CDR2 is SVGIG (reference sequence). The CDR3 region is CAFEYGNEQFF. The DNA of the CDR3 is TGTGCCTTCGAATACGGGAATGAGCAGTTCTTC.

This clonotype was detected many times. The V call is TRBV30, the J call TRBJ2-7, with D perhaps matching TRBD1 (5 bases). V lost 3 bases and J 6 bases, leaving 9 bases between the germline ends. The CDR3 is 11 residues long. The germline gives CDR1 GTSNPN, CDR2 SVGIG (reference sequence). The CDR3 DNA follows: TGTGCCTGGAGGGACAACGGCGAGCAGTACTTC. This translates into CAWRDNGEQYF.

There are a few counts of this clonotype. The CDR3: CASKYKGLSPPANYGYTF. Here the CDR3 DNA reads TGTGCCAGTAAATATAAGGGCCTCTCCCCGCCCGCTAACTATGGCTACACCTTC. The V call is TRBV6-1, the J call TRBJ1-2; D remains unclear. The V end was cut by 9 bases, the J end by 0 bases, with 26 bases between. The germline CDR1 and CDR2 sequences are MNHNS and SASEGT. The CDR3 contains 18 residues.

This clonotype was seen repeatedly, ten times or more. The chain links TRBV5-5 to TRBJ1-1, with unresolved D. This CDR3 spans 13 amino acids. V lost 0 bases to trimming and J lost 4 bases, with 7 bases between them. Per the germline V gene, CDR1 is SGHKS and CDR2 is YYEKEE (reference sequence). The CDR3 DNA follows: TGTGCCAGCAGCTTGGGGTGGGTCACTGAAGCTTTCTTT. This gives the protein CASSLGWVTEAFF.

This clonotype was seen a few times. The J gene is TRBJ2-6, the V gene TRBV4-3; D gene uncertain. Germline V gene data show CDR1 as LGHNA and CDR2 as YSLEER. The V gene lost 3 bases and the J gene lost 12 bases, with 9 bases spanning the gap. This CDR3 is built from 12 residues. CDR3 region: CASSHNFGVLTF. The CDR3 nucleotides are TGCGCCAGCAGCCATAATTTCGGCGTCCTGACTTTC.

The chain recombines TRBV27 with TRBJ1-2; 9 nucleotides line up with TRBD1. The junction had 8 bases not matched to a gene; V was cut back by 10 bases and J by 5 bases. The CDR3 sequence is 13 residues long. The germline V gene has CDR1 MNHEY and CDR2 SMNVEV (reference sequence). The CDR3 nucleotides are TGTGCCAACACCCGGGACAGGGTTTATGGCTACACCTTC. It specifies CANTRDRVYGYTF.

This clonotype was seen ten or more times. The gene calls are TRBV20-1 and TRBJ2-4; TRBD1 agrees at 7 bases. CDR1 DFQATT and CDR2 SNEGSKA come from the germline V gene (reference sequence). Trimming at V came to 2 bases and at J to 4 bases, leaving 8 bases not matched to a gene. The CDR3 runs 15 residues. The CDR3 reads CSARRQGETKNIQYF. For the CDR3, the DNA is TGCAGTGCTAGAAGACAGGGCGAAACAAAAAACATTCAGTACTTC.

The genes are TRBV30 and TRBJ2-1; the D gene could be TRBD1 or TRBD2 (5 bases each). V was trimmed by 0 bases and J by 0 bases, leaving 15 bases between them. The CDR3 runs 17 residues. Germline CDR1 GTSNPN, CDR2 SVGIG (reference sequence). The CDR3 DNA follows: TGTGCCTGGAGTGTAGCGGTTCTTGGGGCCTCCTACAATGAGCAGTTCTTC. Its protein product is CAWSVAVLGASYNEQFF.

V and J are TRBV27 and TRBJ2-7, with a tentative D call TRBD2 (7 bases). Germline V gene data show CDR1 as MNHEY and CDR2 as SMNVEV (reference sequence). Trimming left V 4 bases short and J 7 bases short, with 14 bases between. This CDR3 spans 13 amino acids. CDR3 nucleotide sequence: TGTGCCAGCAGTTGGGGGGGGGCGGGGGAGCAGTACTTC. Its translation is CASSWGGAGEQYF.

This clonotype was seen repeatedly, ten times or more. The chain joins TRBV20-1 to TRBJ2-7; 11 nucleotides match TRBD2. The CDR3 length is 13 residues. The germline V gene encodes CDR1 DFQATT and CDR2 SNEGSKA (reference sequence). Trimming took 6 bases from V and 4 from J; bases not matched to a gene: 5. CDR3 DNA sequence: TGCAGTGCCTCCGGGACTAGCGGATACGAGCAGTACTTC. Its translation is CSASGTSGYEQYF.

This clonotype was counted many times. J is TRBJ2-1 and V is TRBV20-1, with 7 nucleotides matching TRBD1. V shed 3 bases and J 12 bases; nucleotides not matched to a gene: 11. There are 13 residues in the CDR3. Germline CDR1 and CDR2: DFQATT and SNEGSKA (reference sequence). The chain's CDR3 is CSASGSTGTRQFF. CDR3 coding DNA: TGCAGTGCTAGCGGCTCGACAGGGACGCGGCAGTTCTTC.